This T cell receptor (beta chain) emerged from a study of CD8+ T cells in alopecia areata (dated by TCRdb to the late 2010s). Concerning the study at large: The study used high-throughput TCRbeta sequencing to examine T cell clonal expansion in alopecia areata, in both the C3H/HeJ mouse model and human patients. Scalp tissue and sorted CD4+ and CD8+ peripheral blood T cells from patchy and totalis/universalis alopecia areata patients and from healthy controls were covered by human TCRbeta sequencing. Scalp clonality was compared across normal scalp (n=4), patchy alopecia areata scalp (n=8), and alopecia totalis/universalis scalp (n=8). RNA was extracted with the PAXgene miRNA kit for fixed scalp, the miRNeasy kit for PBMCs, and the RNeasy kit for mouse skin. immunoSEQ multiplex PCR using 35 Vbeta forward primers and 13 Jbeta reverse primers was used to amplify TCRbeta CDR3 regions. Broad study findings and their caveats: Unlike mouse skin, which is dominated by gammadelta T cells, normal human skin has resident alphabeta T cells that are also sequenced, and this complicates analysis of the scalp TCR repertoire. Compared with mice, TCR sequences shared between patients were less clear, possibly partly because of HLA diversity across the patient population. Lesional scalp, especially in alopecia totalis/universalis, showed higher clonality and more expanded CD8+ clones than normal scalp, suggesting antigenic drive.

This clone was seen just once. Its cognate antigen has yet to be identified. No base quality information exists; no much larger clone differs at one position. After PBMCs were isolated by density centrifugation and stained for CD3, CD4 and CD8, a FACSAria was used to sort CD4+ and CD8+ T cells. Scalp biopsies and blood samples were obtained from unaffected controls. Preparation of the library involved the immunoSEQ multiplex PCR assay. RNA was extracted from all samples and reverse transcribed into cDNA as template for TCR sequencing. First-strand cDNA was synthesized with SuperScript III using a 2:1 mix of oligo-dT and random hexamers. A synthetic immune receptor repertoire was used to assess amplification bias, and residual bias was removed computationally. The original pipeline was this. After raw reads were preprocessed to remove errors, the CDR3 was defined following IMGT conventions as running from the conserved cysteine to phenylalanine. Clonality was computed by normalizing Shannon entropy by log2 of the number of productive unique TCRs and subtracting the result from 1. Whether scalp clones were CD4 or CD8 was inferred by matching scalp TCRbeta sequences against CD4 and CD8 repertoires sorted from blood. The table comes from immuneACCESS by way of TCRdb, which keeps in-frame sequences with V and J called. Part of the clones is missing from these tables; in studies checked, under half for an unresolved V gene and the rest for unknown reasons. The V and J calls and the clone size are those of that table, but D and trimming were determined from the DNA. This sample has about 140,000 clones in its table, and 50% to 60% of those were observed once. The ten top clones hold approximately 4.3% of the sample.

Trimming takes 7 bases from V and 4 bases from J, and the germline ends sit 12 bases apart. The CDR3 holds 14 amino acids from the cysteine to the phenylalanine. The DNA shown is the 42-base CDR3, in frame from base 1. CDR1 and CDR2 were assigned from the germline V gene as SGHRS and YFSETQ. The rearranged chain carries TRBV5-1 and TRBJ2-6, with a tentative D gene TRBD1 over 6 matching bases. Sequenced: CD4+ T cells sorted from blood. The sequence derives from a human donor in good health. CDR3 region: CASREGDGANVLTF. In nucleotides, the sequence is TGCGCCAGCCGAGAGGGGGACGGGGCCAACGTCCTGACTTTC. Reference TRBV5-1 and TRBJ2-6 genes cover what lies past the CDR3, so the full variable domain is KAGVTQTPRYLIKTRGQQVTLSCSPISGHRSVSWYQQTPGQGLQFLFEYFSETQRNKGNFPGRFSGRQFSNSRSEMNVSTLELGDSALYLCASREGDGANVLTFGAGSRLTVL.